What follows are 12 T cell receptor beta chains derived from one specimen sequenced in a study of T cell responses to AZD1222 COVID-19 vaccine. Here immunoSEQ multiplex PCR was the method, and the copy in TCRdb shows in-frame clones only, minus some. The sample contains under 150,000 clones, 91% of which appear only once. The specimen was peripheral blood, collected on day 0 of AZD1222 vaccination. Receptors were obtained from an adult in good health.

This clone turned up a few times. The chain uses TRBV30 and TRBJ2-2; weak D call: TRBD2 (6 bases). The CDR3 has 13 amino acids. Germline V CDR1 and CDR2: GTSNPN, SVGIG (reference sequence). Trimming stripped 1 base from V and 10 bases from J, with 13 bases between. The CDR3 DNA sequence: TGTGCCTGGAGTGCCGATAGCGGTGCGGAGCTGTTTTTT. Its protein product is CAWSADSGAELFF.

This sequence joins TRBV7-6 and TRBJ2-7, with D maybe TRBD1 (5 bases). Looked up from germline, CDR1 is SGHVS and CDR2 is FNYEAQ. The CDR3 runs 13 residues. The V gene lost 5 bases and the J gene lost 3 bases, with 11 bases spanning the gap. The CDR3 protein is CASSQGPGYEQYF. The CDR3 DNA follows: TGTGCCAGCAGCCAGGGCCCGGGCTACGAGCAGTACTTC.

The V call is TRBV3-1 (or the pseudogene TRBV3-2), the J call TRBJ1-1; tentatively, D is TRBD1 (5 bases). The germline V gene has CDR1 LGHDT and CDR2 YNNKEL (reference sequence). There are 15 residues in the CDR3. Trimming left V 3 bases short and J 2 bases short, with 13 bases between. CDR3 DNA: TGTGCCAGCAGCCAGTTCCAGGGCCTCAACACTGAAGCTTTCTTT. This sequence encodes CASSQFQGLNTEAFF.

J is TRBJ2-1 and V is TRBV9; TRBD2 agrees at 13 bases. Germline assignment: CDR1 SGDLS and CDR2 YYNGEE. The V gene end was trimmed by 4 bases and the J gene end by 8 bases; junction bases not matched to a gene: 9. This CDR3 spans 16 amino acids. The chain's CDR3 is CASSLRTSGSVDEQFF. The DNA of the CDR3 is TGTGCCAGCAGCTTACGGACTAGCGGGAGTGTGGATGAGCAGTTCTTC.

The rearrangement links TRBV20-1 to TRBJ2-3; tentative D call: TRBD2 (6 bases). This CDR3 is 10 amino acids long. Trimming cost V 6 bases and J 6 bases, with 7 bases left between them. Germline CDR1 DFQATT, CDR2 SNEGSKA (reference sequence). In DNA, the CDR3 is TGCAGTGCCGGGACTGATACGCAGTATTTT. Translating gives CSAGTDTQYF.

The rearrangement links TRBV4-2 to TRBJ2-7, with 11 bases identical to TRBD2. This CDR3 is 16 amino acids long. Germline CDR1 is LGHNA and CDR2 is YNFKEQ. The J segment lost 0 bases and the V segment lost 6 bases, leaving 7 bases of the junction unmatched. CDR3 coding DNA: TGTGCCAGCAGTCCGACTAGCGGGACGAGCTCCTACGAGCAGTACTTC. As protein: CASSPTSGTSSYEQYF.

This clone was detected only once. The J gene is TRBJ1-1, the V gene TRBV27, with no clear D. Trimming removed 2 bases at V and 0 bases at J, with 10 bases between. The CDR3 has 15 amino acids. The germline V gene has CDR1 MNHEY and CDR2 SMNVEV (reference sequence). The chain's CDR3 is CASSLGPDMNTEAFF. The CDR3 nucleotides are TGTGCCAGCAGTTTAGGTCCGGATATGAACACTGAAGCTTTCTTT.

This clone was seen just once. This CDR3 is CASSLAGEANEKLFF. CDR3 coding DNA: TGTGCCAGCAGCTTGGCGGGGGAGGCTAATGAAAAACTGTTTTTT. This chain connects TRBV5-5 to TRBJ1-4; possibly TRBD1 for D (5 bases). Deletions cut 0 bases from V and 3 bases from J, with 9 bases between. Germline V lookup: CDR1 SGHKS, CDR2 YYEKEE (reference sequence). This CDR3 has 15 amino acids.

The rearrangement uses TRBV6-2 or TRBV6-3 and TRBJ2-7; perhaps D is TRBD1 or TRBD2 (5 bases each). V lost 2 bases to trimming and J lost 8 bases, with 16 bases between them. Looked up from germline, CDR1 is MNHEY and CDR2 is SVGEGT. This CDR3 has 14 residues. As DNA, the CDR3 is TGTGCCAGCAGTTACGGGACCTTAAGTAAAAAGCAGTACTTC. It is translated as CASSYGTLSKKQYF.

This chain links TRBV12-3 or TRBV12-4 with TRBJ2-7, with TRBD1 matching over 9 bases. The J segment lost 9 bases and the V segment lost 6 bases, leaving 9 bases of the junction unmatched. This CDR3 spans 13 amino acids. CDR3 bases: TGTGCCAGCAGCCTACGGGACAGGGAGGGGCAGTACTTC. This gives the protein CASSLRDREGQYF.

The chain uses TRBV27 and TRBJ2-7; 12 bases fit TRBD2. The CDR3 contains 16 residues. The J segment lost 4 bases and the V segment lost 2 bases, leaving 6 bases of the junction unmatched. Germline V CDR1 and CDR2: MNHEY, SMNVEV (reference sequence). The CDR3 loop reads CASSLRLAGVGYEQYF. The CDR3, as DNA: TGTGCCAGCAGTTTAAGACTAGCGGGAGTGGGATACGAGCAGTACTTC.

The chain carries TRBV29-1 and TRBJ1-5, with no clear D. The CDR3 is 14 residues long. The germline V gene encodes CDR1 SQVTM and CDR2 ANQGSEA. V was trimmed by 4 bases and J by 0 bases, leaving 10 bases between them. The CDR3 sequence: CSVATDYSNQPQHF. CDR3 bases: TGCAGCGTTGCCACAGATTATAGCAATCAGCCCCAGCATTTT.